The T cell receptor (beta chain) under discussion was sequenced for a study of regulatory T cells in long-lasting Graves disease. Germline V gene sequence: CDR1 SGHRS, CDR2 YFSETQ. The CDR3 extends over 13 amino acids. The V gene lost 0 bases and the J gene lost 4 bases, with 8 bases spanning the gap. The time point denotes: persistent/refractory GD, antithyroid drugs over 5 years with positive TRAb. RNA extracted from PBMCs served as the sequencing template. The patients were drawn from one endocrinology department in Xi'an, China. With iRepertoire HTBI primers and Arm-PCR of CDR3 regions, TCR beta libraries were built. TCRdb passed the multiplex PCR reads through MiXCR, listing each CDR3 protein once. The data show a few hundred thousand distinct CDR3 sequences, about a quarter seen once. Study results and limitations: Favored usage of TRBV28, TRBJ1-2 and TRBJ2-5 was recorded in persistent disease. TCR diversity was lower in persistent Graves' patients (versus newly diagnosed ones).

This clonotype turned up a few times. The antigen remains unidentified. The chain carries TRBV5-1 and TRBJ2-7; D is unresolved. The origin of this receptor is a female donor with Graves disease. Material: peripheral blood mononuclear cells (PBMCs), obtained when the disease was refractory, from a patient treated with antithyroid drugs. The CDR3: CASSLESMYEQYF. The CDR3 region has the DNA TGCGCCAGCAGCTTGGAATCAATGTACGAGCAGTACTTC.